A single sample is the source of the 8 T cell receptor beta chains below, sequenced in a study of cytomegalovirus exposure and HLA in healthy donors. The PCR employed 60 Vbeta primers together with 13 Jbeta primers. Here immunoSEQ multiplex PCR was the method, and the copy in TCRdb shows in-frame clones only, minus some. The sample holds 25,000 to 30,000 clones. The sequencing sample was made of PBMCs. Every receptor here comes from a man aged 25-40 years in good health and CMV-seronegative.

J is TRBJ2-2 and V is TRBV28; D not certain. This CDR3 is built from 14 residues. The V end lost 6 bases, the J end lost 7 bases, and 15 bases lay between the germline ends. Per germline, CDR1 MDHEN and CDR2 SYDVKM. This CDR3 reads CASSADRGLGELFF. The CDR3 DNA reads as TGTGCCAGCAGCGCGGATCGAGGCCTCGGGGAGCTGTTTTTT.

J is TRBJ2-1 and V is TRBV7-9; D is ambiguous. This CDR3 has 11 amino acids. V was trimmed by 7 bases and J by 10 bases, leaving 11 bases between them. The germline V gene encodes CDR1 SEHNR and CDR2 FQNEAQ (reference sequence). In DNA form, the CDR3 reads TGTGCCAGCACCCCGGCGGTAGAGCAGTTCTTC. It codes for CASTPAVEQFF.

The rearrangement links TRBV7-9 to TRBJ2-5, with a weak D call TRBD1 (5 bases). Trimming left V 5 bases short and J 0 bases short, with 16 bases between. The CDR3 has 16 residues. Germline V gene sequence: CDR1 SEHNR, CDR2 FQNEAQ (reference sequence). This CDR3 reads CASSPPIGHHQETQYF. CDR3 DNA sequence: TGTGCCAGCAGCCCACCGATAGGACACCACCAAGAGACCCAGTACTTC.

The gene calls are TRBV6-4 and TRBJ1-2; D gene unclear. Germline V gives CDR1 MRHNA, CDR2 SNTAGT. The CDR3 is 14 amino acids. Trimming cost V 3 bases and J 4 bases, with 12 bases left between them. The CDR3 DNA reads TGTGCCAGCAGTGATGGACCGGCGGGCTATGGCTACACCTTC. It encodes CASSDGPAGYGYTF.

This sequence joins TRBV4-2 and TRBJ2-5; TRBD1 aligns across 7 bases. The V segment lost 1 base and the J segment 1 base; nucleotides outside the gene matches: 3. This CDR3 has 15 amino acids. Germline assignment: CDR1 LGHNA and CDR2 YNFKEQ. This chain's CDR3 is CASSQGGTAQETQYF. The CDR3 bases are TGTGCCAGCAGCCAAGGGGGGACAGCCCAAGAGACCCAGTACTTC.

V gene TRBV19 combines with J gene TRBJ2-3; possible D gene TRBD2, 6 bases. The germline gives CDR1 LNHDA, CDR2 SQIVND (reference sequence). CDR3 length: 15 residues. Deletions cut 3 bases from V and 2 bases from J, with 12 bases between. The CDR3 region is CASSMLASVTDTQYF. DNA of the CDR3: TGTGCCAGTAGTATGTTAGCTAGCGTCACAGATACGCAGTATTTT.

The rearrangement uses TRBV6-5 and TRBJ1-1; tentative D call: TRBD1 (6 bases). Germline CDR1 MNHEY, CDR2 SVGAGI. Trimming took 5 bases from V and 7 from J, leaving 20 bases between them. This CDR3 is built from 15 residues. The CDR3 DNA follows: TGTGCCAGCAGTCCTGCGGCCAGGGGATGGGGTGAAGCTTTCTTT. The encoded protein is CASSPAARGWGEAFF.

The rearrangement links TRBV18 to TRBJ1-2; 11 nucleotides line up with TRBD1. Germline V gene data show CDR1 as KGHSH and CDR2 as LQKENI. CDR3 length: 15 amino acids. The J segment lost 6 bases and the V segment lost 3 bases, leaving 6 bases of the junction unmatched. The CDR3 region has the DNA TGTGCCAGCTCACCGGGACAGGGGGTGTCTCATGGCTACACCTTC. Its protein is CASSPGQGVSHGYTF.